What follows are 21 T cell receptor beta chains derived from one specimen sequenced in a study of regulatory T cells in long-lasting Graves disease. Assembly of TCR beta libraries relied on iRepertoire HTBI primers together with Arm-PCR of CDR3 regions. From the multiplex PCR reads, TCRdb called clonotypes with MiXCR, one entry per CDR3 protein. The sample shows around 340,000 distinct CDR3 sequences, around 20% of them seen only once. Time point indicated: persistent/refractory GD, antithyroid drugs over 5 years with positive TRAb. TCR sequences were obtained from RNA taken from PBMCs. The material sequenced was peripheral blood mononuclear cells (PBMCs), taken when the disease was refractory, from a patient treated with antithyroid drugs. The receptors here all came from a female donor with Graves disease.

This clonotype has more than one count but fewer than ten. The rearrangement links TRBV12-3 or TRBV12-4 to TRBJ2-1; TRBD2 matches at 9 bases. The CDR3 runs 18 residues. V trimming: 0 bases; J trimming: 4 bases; junction bases outside the gene matches: 10. CDR3 coding DNA: TGTGCCAGCAGTTTAGCTCAGACTAGCGGTATAATATACAATGAGCAGTTCTTC. It specifies CASSLAQTSGIIYNEQFF.

In the case of this clonotype: A clone one base away is much larger, so this may be a read error. J is TRBJ2-5 and V is TRBV6-1, with 7 bases fitting TRBD2. The CDR3 consists of 15 residues. In germline, CDR1 is MNHNS, CDR2 SASEGT. CDR3 DNA sequence: TGTGCCAGCAGTCCGGGAGGATTTTCGGGAGAGGCCCAGTACTTC. This sequence encodes CASSPGGFSGEAQYF.

The V and J genes are TRBV20-1 and TRBJ1-5; no clear D. The germline V gene encodes CDR1 DFQATT and CDR2 SNEGSKA (reference sequence). The CDR3 runs 16 residues. V gave up 1 base and J gave up 4 bases, with 17 bases separating them. This CDR3 reads CSARATPSLANQPQHF. CDR3 nucleotides: TGCAGTGCTAGAGCGACACCCTCTTTGGCAAATCAGCCCCAGCATTTT.

This clonotype was seen at least ten times. The chain employs TRBV13 and TRBJ2-5; D is undetermined. This CDR3 spans 13 amino acids. The V end lost 5 bases, the J end lost 2 bases, and 9 bases lay between the germline ends. Germline V CDR1 and CDR2: PRHDT, FYEKMQ (reference sequence). The CDR3 reads CASSRAVQETQYF. The CDR3, as DNA: TGTGCCAGCAGCCGCGCGGTTCAAGAGACCCAGTACTTC.

This clonotype was seen a few times. V usage is TRBV18 and J usage is TRBJ1-2; TRBD1 aligns across 11 bases. The junction had 2 bases not matched to a gene; V was cut back by 2 bases and J by 3 bases. Germline CDR1 is KGHSH and CDR2 is LQKENI. The CDR3 consists of 15 residues. In DNA, the CDR3 is TGTGCCAGCTCACCAGGACAGGGGGCGTACTATGGCTACACCTTC. Translating gives CASSPGQGAYYGYTF.

This clonotype was observed a few times. The rearrangement links TRBV10-1 to TRBJ1-1; the D is unclear. Trimming cost V 0 bases and J 1 base, with 0 bases left between them. This CDR3 has 12 residues. Germline-derived CDR1 and CDR2 are WNHNN and SYGVQD (reference sequence). CDR3 loop: CASSESNTEAFF. CDR3 nucleotides: TGCGCCAGCAGTGAGTCGAACACTGAAGCTTTCTTT.

CDR3 sequence: CASRSAEGDQETQYF. Written as DNA, the CDR3 is TGTGCCAGTAGATCAGCGGAGGGAGACCAAGAGACCCAGTACTTC. The V and J genes are TRBV19 and TRBJ2-5, with D perhaps matching TRBD2 (6 bases). There are 15 residues in the CDR3. The V end lost 6 bases, the J end lost 0 bases, and 14 bases lay between the germline ends. In germline, CDR1 is LNHDA, CDR2 SQIVND (reference sequence).

This clonotype was seen at least ten times. V gene TRBV12-3 or TRBV12-4 combines with J gene TRBJ1-6, with TRBD1 as a possible D gene (5 bases). This CDR3 spans 14 amino acids. V dropped 6 bases and J dropped 7 bases, with 13 bases sitting between them. DNA for the CDR3: TGTGCCAGCAGGATTTTAGCAGGGAATTCACCCCTCCACTTT. Its protein product is CASRILAGNSPLHF.

In this sample, this clonotype turned up many times. The CDR3 sequence: CASSSGSIWAHQPQHF. The CDR3 nucleotides read TGTGCCAGCAGCTCAGGAAGTATCTGGGCACATCAGCCCCAGCATTTT. This chain uses TRBV7-3 with TRBJ1-5, with D uncertain. The CDR3 contains 16 residues. CDR1 and CDR2 from the germline V gene are SGHTA and FQGTGA. The V end lost 4 bases, the J end lost 5 bases, and 18 bases lay between the germline ends.

This clonotype was detected ten times or more. This sequence joins TRBV24-1 and TRBJ1-2, with unresolved D. This CDR3 has 14 amino acids. CDR1 and CDR2 (germline): KGHDR, SFDVKD. Trimming removed 0 bases from V and 3 bases from J, with 7 bases in between. Here the CDR3 reads CATSDLYQDYGYTF. CDR3 sequence (DNA): TGTGCCACCAGTGATTTGTATCAGGACTATGGCTACACCTTC.

This clonotype was seen repeatedly, ten times or more. The chain employs TRBV6-1 and TRBJ2-7; TRBD2 might be the D (5 bases). Trimming removed 5 bases at V and 3 bases at J, with 11 bases between. Germline V gene lookup returns CDR1 MNHNS and CDR2 SASEGT. There are 13 residues in the CDR3. The CDR3 DNA follows: TGTGCCAGCAGTACCGGGAAAAACTACGAGCAGTACTTC. Protein sequence: CASSTGKNYEQYF.

The rearrangement uses TRBV2 and TRBJ2-7, with TRBD2 matching over 12 bases. The CDR3 extends over 16 amino acids. The germline V gene has CDR1 SNHLY and CDR2 FYNNEI. Losses at the gene ends were 6 bases for V and 5 bases for J; bases not matched to a gene: 11. The CDR3 region is CASRIPTSGRSDEQYF. The CDR3 bases are TGTGCCAGCAGGATACCGACTAGCGGGAGATCGGACGAGCAGTACTTC.

At least ten counts were recorded for this clonotype. The V and J genes are TRBV6-1 and TRBJ2-2; D unresolved. This CDR3 has 15 amino acids. Germline CDR1 reads MNHNS; CDR2 reads SASEGT. Trimming left V 9 bases short and J 1 base short, with 15 bases between. The DNA of the CDR3 is TGTGCCAGAGAGACACTTGAGCGGAACACCGGGGAGCTGTTTTTT. Translated: CARETLERNTGELFF.

This rearrangement joins TRBV4-1 to TRBJ1-5; D unclear. Germline V lookup: CDR1 MGHRA, CDR2 YSYEKL. The CDR3 has 14 residues. Trimming removed 8 bases at V and 3 bases at J, with 14 bases between. The CDR3 is CASALAENNQPQHF. The CDR3 DNA sequence: TGCGCCAGCGCCCTGGCCGAGAACAATCAGCCCCAGCATTTT.

This clonotype was observed at least ten times. V is TRBV12-3 or TRBV12-4 and J is TRBJ1-2, with a weak D call TRBD1 (6 bases). CDR3 size: 16 residues. Trimming removed 2 bases from V and 7 bases from J, with 20 bases in between. The CDR3 DNA reads TGTGCCAGCAGTTTAAAAGCGGCCAGGGGATCGCGTGGCTACACCTTC. Encoded protein: CASSLKAARGSRGYTF.

This clonotype came up once. The J gene is TRBJ2-5, the V gene TRBV6-5; D perhaps matches TRBD2 (6 bases). The ends were cut back, 1 base at V and 2 bases at J, with 11 bases in the middle. CDR3 length: 15 residues. Germline loops: CDR1 MNHEY, CDR2 SVGAGI. CDR3 residues: CASSYWTTIQETQYF. CDR3 sequence (DNA): TGTGCCAGCAGTTACTGGACTACGATACAAGAGACCCAGTACTTC.

This clonotype occurred a few times. The chain combines TRBV30 with TRBJ1-6; D not resolved. The V gene lost 4 bases and the J gene lost 2 bases, with 18 bases spanning the gap. The CDR3 loop spans 17 amino acids. Germline V gene lookup returns CDR1 GTSNPN and CDR2 SVGIG (reference sequence). CDR3 sequence reads: CAWTPGLTRPYNSPLHF. CDR3 coding DNA: TGTGCCTGGACTCCTGGCCTGACAAGACCCTATAATTCACCCCTCCACTTT.

This clonotype was seen ten or more times. V usage is TRBV20-1 and J usage is TRBJ1-4, with 7 bases fitting TRBD1. The V gene end was trimmed by 6 bases and the J gene end by 3 bases; junction bases not matched to a gene: 7. Germline CDR1 is DFQATT and CDR2 is SNEGSKA (reference sequence). This CDR3 has 14 residues. DNA of the CDR3: TGCAGTGCCCCCCTAGGGACAGCTAATGAAAAACTGTTTTTT. It translates to CSAPLGTANEKLFF.

The rearrangement joins TRBV20-1 to TRBJ2-3; TRBD2 aligns across 9 bases. V gave up 3 bases and J gave up 8 bases; unmatched junction bases: 9. CDR3 length: 14 amino acids. CDR1 is DFQATT and CDR2 is SNEGSKA in the germline V gene (reference sequence). The CDR3 reads CSASSSGNEGTQYF. Written as DNA, the CDR3 is TGCAGTGCTAGTTCTAGCGGGAACGAGGGTACGCAGTATTTT.

This clonotype appeared many times. This rearrangement joins TRBV6-5 to TRBJ1-2; TRBD1 aligns across 8 bases. The CDR3 has 13 amino acids. Germline V lookup: CDR1 MNHEY, CDR2 SVGAGI. The junction had 6 bases not matched to a gene; V was cut back by 6 bases and J by 6 bases. DNA for the CDR3: TGTGCCAGCAGCTACGGACAGGGTAATGGCTACACCTTC. It translates to CASSYGQGNGYTF.

The CDR3 sequence is CASSPGTGQNSPLHF. DNA for the CDR3: TGTGCCAGCAGCCCCGGGACAGGGCAAAATTCACCCCTCCACTTT. The chain employs TRBV7-9 and TRBJ1-6, with 9 bases fitting TRBD1. Germline lookup yields CDR1 SEHNR and CDR2 FQNEAQ (reference sequence). The junction had 6 bases not matched to a gene; V was cut back by 5 bases and J by 7 bases. CDR3 size: 15 residues.